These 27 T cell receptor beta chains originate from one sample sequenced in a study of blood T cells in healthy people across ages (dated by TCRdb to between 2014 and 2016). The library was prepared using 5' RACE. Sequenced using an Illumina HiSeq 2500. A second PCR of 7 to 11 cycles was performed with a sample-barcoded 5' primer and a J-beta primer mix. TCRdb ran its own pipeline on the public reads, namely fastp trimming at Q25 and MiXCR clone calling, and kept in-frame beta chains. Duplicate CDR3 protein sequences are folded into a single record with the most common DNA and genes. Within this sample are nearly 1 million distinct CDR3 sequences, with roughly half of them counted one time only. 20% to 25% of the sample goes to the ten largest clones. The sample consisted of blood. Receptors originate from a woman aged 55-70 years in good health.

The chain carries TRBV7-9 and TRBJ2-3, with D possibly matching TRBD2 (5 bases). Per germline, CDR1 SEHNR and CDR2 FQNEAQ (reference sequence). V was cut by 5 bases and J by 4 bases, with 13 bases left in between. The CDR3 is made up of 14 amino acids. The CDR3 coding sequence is TGTGCCAGCAGCCTTGCGACTAACGCAGATACGCAGTATTTT. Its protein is CASSLATNADTQYF.

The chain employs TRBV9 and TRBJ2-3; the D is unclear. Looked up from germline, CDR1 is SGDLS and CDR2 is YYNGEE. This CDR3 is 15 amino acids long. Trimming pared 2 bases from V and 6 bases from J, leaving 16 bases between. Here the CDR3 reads CASSVLGRLADTQYF. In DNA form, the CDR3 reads TGTGCCAGCAGCGTTCTAGGCCGGTTGGCGGATACGCAGTATTTT.

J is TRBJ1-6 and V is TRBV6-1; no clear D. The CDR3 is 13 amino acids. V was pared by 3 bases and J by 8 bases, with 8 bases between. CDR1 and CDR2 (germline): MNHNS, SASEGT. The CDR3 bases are TGTGCCAGCAGTGATCCGACTCATTCACCCCTCCACTTT. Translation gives CASSDPTHSPLHF.

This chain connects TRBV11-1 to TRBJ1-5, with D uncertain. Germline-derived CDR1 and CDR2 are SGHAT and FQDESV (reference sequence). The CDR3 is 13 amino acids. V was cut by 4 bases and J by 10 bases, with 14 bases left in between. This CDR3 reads CASSSDQQRPQHF. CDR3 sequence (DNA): TGTGCCAGCAGCTCCGACCAGCAACGACCCCAGCATTTT.

CDR3: CASSPPHGAREQYF. The CDR3 DNA is TGTGCCAGCAGCCCTCCGCACGGAGCGCGCGAGCAGTACTTC. The chain links TRBV28 to TRBJ2-7, with unresolved D. Germline V gene lookup returns CDR1 MDHEN and CDR2 SYDVKM. V gave up 6 bases and J gave up 6 bases, with 18 bases separating them. The CDR3 totals 14 residues.

CDR3 bases: TGTGCCAGCAGCTTAAGACCTGATCGTAATGAAAAACTGTTTTTT. It specifies CASSLRPDRNEKLFF. The chain joins TRBV11-2 to TRBJ1-4; no definite D call. This CDR3 comprises 15 residues. The germline V and J ends were trimmed by 2 bases and 4 bases, with 11 bases remaining between them. The germline CDR1 and CDR2 sequences are SGHAT and FQNNGV.

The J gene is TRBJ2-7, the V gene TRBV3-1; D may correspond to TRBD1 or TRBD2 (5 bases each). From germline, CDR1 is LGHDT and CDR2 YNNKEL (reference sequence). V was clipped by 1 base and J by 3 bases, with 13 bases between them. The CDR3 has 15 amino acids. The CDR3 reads CASSQGGGLVYEQYF. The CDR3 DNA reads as TGTGCCAGCAGCCAAGGGGGCGGGCTTGTCTACGAGCAGTACTTC.

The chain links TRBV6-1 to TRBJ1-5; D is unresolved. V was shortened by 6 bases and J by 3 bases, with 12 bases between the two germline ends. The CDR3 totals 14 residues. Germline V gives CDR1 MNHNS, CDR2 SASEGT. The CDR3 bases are TGTGCCAGCAGGGTCGGACGGTACAATCAGCCCCAGCATTTT. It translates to CASRVGRYNQPQHF.

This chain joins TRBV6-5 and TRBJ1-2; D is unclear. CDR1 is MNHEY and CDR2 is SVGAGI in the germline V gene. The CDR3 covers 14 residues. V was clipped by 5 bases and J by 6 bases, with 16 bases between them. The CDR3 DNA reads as TGTGCCAGCAGTGAGGACCGAGGATGGAATGGCTACACCTTC. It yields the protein CASSEDRGWNGYTF.

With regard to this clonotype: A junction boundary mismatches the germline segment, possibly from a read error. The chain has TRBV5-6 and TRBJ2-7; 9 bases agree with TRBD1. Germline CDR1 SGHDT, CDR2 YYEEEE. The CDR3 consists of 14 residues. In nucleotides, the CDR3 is TGTGCCAGCAGCTTGAGGGACAGGGTCCACGAGCAGTGCTTC. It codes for CASSLRDRVHEQCF. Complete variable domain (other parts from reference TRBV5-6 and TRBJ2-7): DAGVTQSPTHLIKTRGQQVTLRCSPKSGHDTVSWYQQALGQGPQFIFQYYEEEERQRGNFPDRFSGHQFPNYSSELNVNALLLGDSALYLCASSLRDRVHEQCFGPGTRLTVT.

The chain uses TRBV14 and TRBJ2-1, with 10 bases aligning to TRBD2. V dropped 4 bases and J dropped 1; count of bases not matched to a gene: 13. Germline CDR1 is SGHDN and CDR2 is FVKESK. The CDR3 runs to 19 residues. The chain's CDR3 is CASSLWGSGRKKSYNEQFF. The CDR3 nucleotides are TGTGCCAGCAGCCTCTGGGGTAGCGGGAGGAAAAAGTCCTACAATGAGCAGTTCTTC.

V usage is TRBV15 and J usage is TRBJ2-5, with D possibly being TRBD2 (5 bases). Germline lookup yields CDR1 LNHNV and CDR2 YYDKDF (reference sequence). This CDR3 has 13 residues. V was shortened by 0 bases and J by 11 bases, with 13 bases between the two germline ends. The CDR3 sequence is CATSRDPIARQYF. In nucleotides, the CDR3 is TGTGCCACCAGCAGAGATCCAATAGCGCGGCAGTACTTC.

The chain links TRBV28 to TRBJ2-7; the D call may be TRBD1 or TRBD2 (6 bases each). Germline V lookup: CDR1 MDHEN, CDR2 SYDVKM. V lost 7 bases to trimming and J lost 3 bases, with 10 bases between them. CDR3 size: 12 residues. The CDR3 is CASTAGHYEQYF. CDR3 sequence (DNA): TGTGCCAGCACGGCGGGACACTACGAGCAGTACTTC.

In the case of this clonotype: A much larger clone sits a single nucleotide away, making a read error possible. The CDR3 DNA follows: TGTGCCAGCAGACCCGGTCGGTCTGGGGCCAACGTCCAGACTTTC. Its translation: CASRPGRSGANVQTF. V usage is TRBV2 and J usage is TRBJ2-6; tentatively, D is TRBD1 (5 bases). The CDR3 runs 15 residues. The V gene's germline CDR1 is SNHLY and CDR2 FYNNEI.

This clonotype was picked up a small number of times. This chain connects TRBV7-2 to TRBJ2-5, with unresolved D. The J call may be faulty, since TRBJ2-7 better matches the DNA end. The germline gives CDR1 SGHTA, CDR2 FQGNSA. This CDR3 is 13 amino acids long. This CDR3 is CASSLSPPYEQYF. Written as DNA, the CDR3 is TGTGCCAGCAGCTTATCCCCCCCCTACGAGCAGTACTTC.

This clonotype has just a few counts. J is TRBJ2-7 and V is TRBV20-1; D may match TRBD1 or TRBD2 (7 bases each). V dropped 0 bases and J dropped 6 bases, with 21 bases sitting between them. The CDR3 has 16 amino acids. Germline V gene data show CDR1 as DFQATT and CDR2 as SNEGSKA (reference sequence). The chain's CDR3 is CSAREPRGLRTSEQYF. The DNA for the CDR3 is TGCAGTGCTAGAGAGCCAAGGGGGCTTCGGACTAGCGAGCAGTACTTC.

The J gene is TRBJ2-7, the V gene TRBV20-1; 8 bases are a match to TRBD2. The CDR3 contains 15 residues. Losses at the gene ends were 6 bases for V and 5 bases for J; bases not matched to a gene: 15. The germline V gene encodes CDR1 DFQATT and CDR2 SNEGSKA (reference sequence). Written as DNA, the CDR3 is TGCAGTGCCCACCTAGCTGGGACTAGGACCCACGAGCAGTACTTC. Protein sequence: CSAHLAGTRTHEQYF.

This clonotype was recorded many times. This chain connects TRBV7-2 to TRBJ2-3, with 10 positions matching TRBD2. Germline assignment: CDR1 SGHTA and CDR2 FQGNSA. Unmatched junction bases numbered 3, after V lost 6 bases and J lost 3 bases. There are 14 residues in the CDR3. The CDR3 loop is CASRLAGRTDTQYF. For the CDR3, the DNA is TGTGCCAGCAGACTAGCGGGAAGGACAGATACGCAGTATTTT.

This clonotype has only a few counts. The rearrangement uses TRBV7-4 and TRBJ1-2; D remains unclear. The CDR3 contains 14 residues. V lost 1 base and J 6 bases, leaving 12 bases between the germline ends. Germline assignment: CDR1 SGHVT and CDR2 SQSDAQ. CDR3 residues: CASSLGSQRDGYTF. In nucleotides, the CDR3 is TGTGCCAGCAGCTTAGGGTCCCAGCGGGATGGCTACACCTTC.

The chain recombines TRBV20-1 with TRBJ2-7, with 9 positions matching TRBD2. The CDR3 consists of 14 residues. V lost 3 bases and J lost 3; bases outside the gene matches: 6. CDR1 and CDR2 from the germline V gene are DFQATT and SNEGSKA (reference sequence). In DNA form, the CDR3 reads TGCAGTGCTAGGAACCCAGCGGGGGGCTACGAGCAGTACTTC. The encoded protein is CSARNPAGGYEQYF.

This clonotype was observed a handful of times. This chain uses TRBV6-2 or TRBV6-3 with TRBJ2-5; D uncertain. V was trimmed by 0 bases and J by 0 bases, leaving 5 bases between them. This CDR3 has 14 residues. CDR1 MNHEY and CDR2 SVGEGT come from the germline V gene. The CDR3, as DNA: TGTGCCAGCAGTTACTCCGACAACCAAGAGACCCAGTACTTC. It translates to CASSYSDNQETQYF.

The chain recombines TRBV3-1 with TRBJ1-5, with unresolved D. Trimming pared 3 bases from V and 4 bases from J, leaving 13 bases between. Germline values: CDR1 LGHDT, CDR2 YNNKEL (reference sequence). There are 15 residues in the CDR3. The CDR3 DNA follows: TGTGCCAGCAGCCAGGGAAGGATTCGGAATCAGCCCCAGCATTTT. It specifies CASSQGRIRNQPQHF.

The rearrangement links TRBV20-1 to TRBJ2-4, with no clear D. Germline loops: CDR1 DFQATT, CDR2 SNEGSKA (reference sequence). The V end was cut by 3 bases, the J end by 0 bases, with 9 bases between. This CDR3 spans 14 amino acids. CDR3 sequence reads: CSASVEVAKNIQYF. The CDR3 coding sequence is TGCAGTGCTAGCGTCGAGGTAGCCAAAAACATTCAGTACTTC.

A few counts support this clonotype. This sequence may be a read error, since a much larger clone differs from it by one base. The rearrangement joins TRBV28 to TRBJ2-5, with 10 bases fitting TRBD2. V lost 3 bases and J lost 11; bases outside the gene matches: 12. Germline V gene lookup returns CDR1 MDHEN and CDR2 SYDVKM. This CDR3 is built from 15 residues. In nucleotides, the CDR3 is TGTGCCAGCAGTTTTACTAGCGGGGACATCAATGAGCAGTACTTC. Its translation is CASSFTSGDINEQYF.

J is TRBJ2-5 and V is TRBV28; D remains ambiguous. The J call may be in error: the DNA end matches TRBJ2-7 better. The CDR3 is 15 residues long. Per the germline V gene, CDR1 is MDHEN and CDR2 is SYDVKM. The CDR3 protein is CASTSAVPLMYEQYF. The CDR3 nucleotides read TGTGCCAGCACCTCCGCGGTACCGTTAATGTACGAGCAGTACTTC.

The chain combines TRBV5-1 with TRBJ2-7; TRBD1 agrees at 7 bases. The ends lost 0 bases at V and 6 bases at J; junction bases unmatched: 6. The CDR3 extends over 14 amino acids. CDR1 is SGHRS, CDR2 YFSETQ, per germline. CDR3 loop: CASSLDRGQCEQYF. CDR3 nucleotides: TGCGCCAGCAGCTTGGACAGGGGACAATGCGAGCAGTACTTC.

CDR3 amino acids: CSARERTGFPYEQYF. DNA of the CDR3: TGCAGTGCTAGAGAGCGGACAGGGTTTCCCTACGAGCAGTACTTC. V usage is TRBV20-1 and J usage is TRBJ2-5; 8 bases are a match to TRBD1. The J call is uncertain, as TRBJ2-7 better fits the DNA end. The CDR3 extends over 15 amino acids. Per the germline V gene, CDR1 is DFQATT and CDR2 is SNEGSKA (reference sequence).